The 30 T cell receptor beta chains presented below share a single source sample, sequenced in a study of cytomegalovirus exposure and HLA in healthy donors. The PCR contained 60 Vbeta and 13 Jbeta primers. Data came from immunoSEQ multiplex PCR; TCRdb stores just in-frame clones and leaves some out. The sample yields roughly 220,000 clones, around 80% seen once. Sequencing used PBMCs. The source of these receptors is a man aged 25-45 years in good health and CMV-seronegative.

The genes are TRBV6-1 and TRBJ1-4; 9 positions match TRBD1. With V trimmed by 7 bases and J by 5 bases, 5 bases remained unmatched. Germline CDR1 MNHNS, CDR2 SASEGT. The CDR3 runs to 14 residues. CDR3 in DNA: TGTGCCAGCAACCGGGACAGGGTAAATGAAAAACTGTTTTTT. This encodes CASNRDRVNEKLFF.

The CDR3 DNA is TGTGCCACCAGCGTATGGACAGGGATCTCCTACGAGCAGTACTTC. Protein: CATSVWTGISYEQYF. V gene TRBV15 combines with J gene TRBJ2-7, with 8 bases lining up with TRBD1. Germline V lookup: CDR1 LNHNV, CDR2 YYDKDF (reference sequence). V lost 5 bases and J lost 0; bases outside the gene matches: 6. CDR3 length: 15 residues.

This chain uses TRBV10-3 with TRBJ1-2; no reliable D call. Germline values: CDR1 ENHRY, CDR2 SYGVKD. The CDR3 covers 12 residues. Trimming took off 4 bases at V and 3 bases at J, with 6 bases between the two ends. In DNA form, the CDR3 reads TGTGCCATCAGTGTAGCTGACTATGGCTACACCTTC. It codes for CAISVADYGYTF.

This clone was seen just once. This chain joins TRBV15 and TRBJ2-5; D perhaps matches TRBD2 (6 bases). CDR1 and CDR2 from the germline V gene are LNHNV and YYDKDF (reference sequence). The CDR3 contains 14 residues. Trimming left V 5 bases short and J 2 bases short, with 12 bases between. The CDR3 DNA reads TGTGCCACCAGCTATTCTCGGGGGCAAGAGACCCAGTACTTC. Its translation is CATSYSRGQETQYF.

This clone was seen a handful of times. The J gene is TRBJ2-5, the V gene TRBV2; D unresolved. The germline V gene has CDR1 SNHLY and CDR2 FYNNEI. The V and J ends lost 4 bases and 1 base respectively, with 7 bases between them. The CDR3 covers 13 residues. The CDR3 nucleotides read TGTGCCAGCAGTGGGTCGGTCCAAGAGACCCAGTACTTC. Protein sequence: CASSGSVQETQYF.

On this clone itself: Relative to the germline gene, one junction end is altered; a read error may explain this. Within the sample, other DNA sequences also encode this same CDR3. V is TRBV6-5 and J is TRBJ2-6, with D tentatively TRBD1 (5 bases). The length of the CDR3 is 14 residues. In germline, CDR1 is MNHEY, CDR2 SVGAGI. Here the CDR3 reads CASSLLSGASVLTF. DNA of the CDR3: TGTGCCAGCAGCCTCCTCTCTGGGGCCAGCGTCCTGACTTTC.

This clone was seen only a few times. The gene calls are TRBV14 and TRBJ2-3, with 9 positions matching TRBD2. The CDR3 extends over 16 amino acids. Per the germline V gene, CDR1 is SGHDN and CDR2 is FVKESK. The V segment lost 2 bases and the J segment 4 bases; nucleotides outside the gene matches: 7. The CDR3 here is CASSQISGGIADTQYF. The CDR3 nucleotides read TGTGCCAGCAGCCAAATTAGCGGGGGTATCGCAGATACGCAGTATTTT.

V gene TRBV5-1 combines with J gene TRBJ2-4, with D perhaps TRBD1 (5 bases). Germline CDR1 SGHRS, CDR2 YFSETQ. CDR3 length: 17 amino acids. Trimming left V 1 base short and J 0 bases short, with 14 bases between. The CDR3 DNA is TGCGCCAGCAGCTTGCGAACAGGCGAACTAGCCAAAAACATTCAGTACTTC. This codes for CASSLRTGELAKNIQYF.

This chain links TRBV14 with TRBJ2-7, with 9 bases identical to TRBD1. The V and J ends lost 6 bases and 7 bases, in that order; junction bases with no gene match: 7. The V gene's germline CDR1 is SGHDN and CDR2 FVKESK. This CDR3 spans 13 amino acids. CDR3 sequence: CASSNNRGREQYF. As DNA, the CDR3 is TGTGCCAGCAGTAATAACAGGGGGCGTGAGCAGTACTTC.

The chain couples TRBV5-1 to TRBJ2-5, with TRBD2 matching over 10 bases. Germline V lookup: CDR1 SGHRS, CDR2 YFSETQ. The junction had 12 bases not matched to a gene; V was cut back by 0 bases and J by 4 bases. The length of the CDR3 is 18 residues. The CDR3 nucleotides are TGCGCCAGCAGCTTGGAGCCAGCGGGGGGGCTAGCCCCAGAGACCCAGTACTTC. Amino acid sequence: CASSLEPAGGLAPETQYF.

V is TRBV11-2 and J is TRBJ2-7; 9 bases match TRBD2. Germline CDR1 and CDR2: SGHAT and FQNNGV. Trimming at V came to 0 bases and at J to 3 bases, leaving 6 bases not matched to a gene. The CDR3 consists of 16 residues. The CDR3 here is CASSLDGAGGLYEQYF. CDR3 sequence (DNA): TGTGCCAGCAGCTTAGATGGGGCGGGGGGGCTCTACGAGCAGTACTTC.

The rearrangement joins TRBV18 to TRBJ2-3; 7 nucleotides agree with TRBD1. There are 15 residues in the CDR3. Trimming removed 5 bases from V and 2 bases from J; junction bases left unmatched: 7. The germline gives CDR1 KGHSH, CDR2 LQKENI. The CDR3 is CASSLTGQSTDTQYF. Here the CDR3 DNA reads TGTGCCAGCTCATTAACGGGACAGTCCACAGATACGCAGTATTTT.

The chain recombines TRBV6-5 with TRBJ2-1; 7 bases fit TRBD2. The germline V gene encodes CDR1 MNHEY and CDR2 SVGAGI. J gave up 7 bases and V 3 bases, and 12 bases lay outside the gene matches. The length of the CDR3 is 16 residues. The CDR3 DNA sequence: TGTGCCAGCAGTTATCTTCTTGAGACTAGCAGTAATGAGCAGTTCTTC. This gives the protein CASSYLLETSSNEQFF.

This chain joins TRBV11-2 and TRBJ1-3; D is possibly TRBD1 (5 bases). V shed 3 bases and J shed 2 bases, with 8 bases lying between them. The CDR3 length is 14 residues. The germline CDR1 and CDR2 sequences are SGHAT and FQNNGV. The CDR3 protein is CASSFTGPGNTIYF. CDR3 sequence (DNA): TGTGCCAGCAGCTTTACAGGACCTGGAAACACCATATATTTT.

This chain joins TRBV2 and TRBJ2-1, with a weak D call TRBD2 (6 bases). The germline V gene encodes CDR1 SNHLY and CDR2 FYNNEI. Trimming left V 6 bases short and J 6 bases short, with 6 bases between. The CDR3 consists of 11 residues. CDR3 amino acids: CASRGGNEQFF. The CDR3 DNA is TGTGCCAGCAGGGGAGGCAATGAGCAGTTCTTC. The variable domain in full, completed from reference TRBV2 and TRBJ2-1, reads EPEVTQTPSHQVTQMGQEVILRCVPISNHLYFYWYRQILGQKVEFLVSFYNNEISEKSEIFDDQFSVERPDGSNFTLKIRSTKLEDSAMYFCASRGGNEQFFGPGTRLTVL.

The chain links TRBV5-5 to TRBJ1-5; D ambiguous. The CDR3 contains 14 residues. Germline values: CDR1 SGHKS, CDR2 YYEKEE (reference sequence). V was shortened by 0 bases and J by 3 bases, with 7 bases between the two germline ends. CDR3 protein: CASSLGQFNQPQHF. The CDR3 coding sequence is TGTGCCAGCAGCTTGGGGCAATTCAATCAGCCCCAGCATTTT.

V and J are TRBV7-9 and TRBJ1-1, with 10 bases matching TRBD1. The germline gives CDR1 SEHNR, CDR2 FQNEAQ (reference sequence). This CDR3 has 16 residues. Trimming removed 4 bases from V and 1 base from J; junction bases left unmatched: 6. CDR3 sequence reads: CASSYRTGGQNTEAFF. CDR3 nucleotides: TGTGCCAGCAGCTATAGGACAGGGGGACAGAACACTGAAGCTTTCTTT.

The chain joins TRBV10-2 to TRBJ2-2; 10 positions agree with TRBD2. This CDR3 contains 14 residues. Germline V gene data show CDR1 as WSHSY and CDR2 as SAAADI. Trimming removed 3 bases from V and 5 bases from J; junction bases left unmatched: 0. CDR3 sequence (DNA): TGCGCCAGCAGTGAACTAGCGGGGACCGGGGAGCTGTTTTTT. Amino acid sequence: CASSELAGTGELFF.

This clone has just a few counts. This chain links TRBV28 with TRBJ2-2, with D perhaps TRBD1 (5 bases). The CDR3 is 15 residues long. Looked up from germline, CDR1 is MDHEN and CDR2 is SYDVKM. V gave up 10 bases and J gave up 1 base, with 16 bases separating them. As DNA, the CDR3 is TGTGCCACCATCTCCGACAGCTTGAACACCGGGGAGCTGTTTTTT. It encodes CATISDSLNTGELFF.

This clone came up a few times. The chain is built from TRBV7-3 and TRBJ2-2, with a weak D call TRBD2 (7 bases). V lost 2 bases and J 6 bases, leaving 13 bases between the germline ends. This CDR3 has 15 residues. Germline assignment: CDR1 SGHTA and CDR2 FQGTGA. The CDR3 region is CASSLYVGGAGELFF. The CDR3 nucleotides read TGTGCCAGCAGCTTATACGTAGGGGGGGCCGGGGAGCTGTTTTTT.

This clone occurred once. This chain uses TRBV4-2 with TRBJ2-1, with D possibly being TRBD2 (6 bases). Germline assignment: CDR1 LGHNA and CDR2 YNFKEQ. The CDR3 covers 15 residues. V was cut by 0 bases and J by 9 bases, with 15 bases left in between. The CDR3 region has the DNA TGTGCCAGCAGCCAAGATGGATCGGGGGTTATTGAGCAGTTCTTC. Protein: CASSQDGSGVIEQFF.

The chain joins TRBV27 to TRBJ2-2; 7 bases line up with TRBD2. Losses at the gene ends were 4 bases for V and 5 bases for J; bases not matched to a gene: 10. From germline, CDR1 is MNHEY and CDR2 SMNVEV (reference sequence). The CDR3 consists of 16 residues. The CDR3 here is CASSSPRGEGTGELFF. DNA of the CDR3: TGTGCCAGCAGTTCCCCTCGGGGGGAGGGGACCGGGGAGCTGTTTTTT.

The chain couples TRBV7-9 to TRBJ2-2; the match to TRBD1 covers 11 bases. The CDR3 has 16 residues. J was trimmed by 5 bases and V by 3 bases; bases with no gene match: 5. Germline lookup yields CDR1 SEHNR and CDR2 FQNEAQ (reference sequence). Written as DNA, the CDR3 is TGTGCCAGCAGCTTCCTCCGGGACAGGGGGACCGGGGAGCTGTTTTTT. It translates to CASSFLRDRGTGELFF. Together with reference TRBV7-9 and TRBJ2-2, the CDR3 gives the full variable domain: DTGVSQNPRHKITKRGQNVTFRCDPISEHNRLYWYRQTLGQGPEFLTYFQNEAQLEKSRLLSDRFSAERPKGSFSTLEIQRTEQGDSAMYLCASSFLRDRGTGELFFGEGSRLTVL.

The chain uses TRBV5-1 and TRBJ2-7, with 12 bases fitting TRBD1. Unmatched junction bases numbered 5, after V lost 4 bases and J lost 3 bases. The germline V gene encodes CDR1 SGHRS and CDR2 YFSETQ. This CDR3 contains 15 residues. The DNA of the CDR3 is TGCGCCAGCAGCGGAGGGACAGGGGGCTTCTACGAGCAGTACTTC. Amino acids: CASSGGTGGFYEQYF.

V and J are TRBV5-6 and TRBJ2-3, with 10 bases lining up with TRBD1. V trimming: 0 bases; J trimming: 7 bases; junction bases outside the gene matches: 8. This CDR3 is 16 amino acids long. Germline lookup yields CDR1 SGHDT and CDR2 YYEEEE. The CDR3 sequence is CASSLGGQGIGNTQYF. CDR3 nucleotides: TGTGCCAGCAGCTTGGGGGGACAGGGGATAGGGAATACGCAGTATTTT.

The chain recombines TRBV27 with TRBJ2-7, with TRBD2 as a possible D gene (6 bases). CDR1 MNHEY and CDR2 SMNVEV come from the germline V gene (reference sequence). V gave up 8 bases and J gave up 5 bases, with 19 bases separating them. The CDR3 spans 14 residues. The CDR3 region is CASGKTRGNNEQYF. The CDR3 region has the DNA TGTGCCAGCGGGAAGACTAGGGGTAACAACGAGCAGTACTTC.

This sequence joins TRBV6-1 and TRBJ2-5, with TRBD1 matching 11 bases. The CDR3 runs to 14 residues. With V trimmed by 4 bases and J by 4 bases, 2 bases remained unmatched. CDR1 is MNHNS, CDR2 SASEGT, per germline. The CDR3 DNA follows: TGTGCCAGCAGTGTGGACAGGGGGCGAGAGACCCAGTACTTC. Translation gives CASSVDRGRETQYF.

This clone turned up a few times. J is TRBJ1-2 and V is TRBV5-4; D unclear. Looked up from germline, CDR1 is SGHNT and CDR2 is YYREEE (reference sequence). This CDR3 has 13 residues. V lost 2 bases and J lost 4, with 9 bases in between. CDR3 sequence (DNA): TGTGCCAGCAGCTTTAGATGGGCCTATGGCTACACCTTC. Translated, it gives CASSFRWAYGYTF. The full variable domain, with the rest looked up from reference TRBV5-4 and TRBJ1-2, is ETGVTQSPTHLIKTRGQQVTLRCSSQSGHNTVSWYQQALGQGPQFIFQYYREEENGRGNFPPRFSGLQFPNYSSELNVNALELDDSALYLCASSFRWAYGYTFGSGTRLTVV.

The J gene is TRBJ2-3, the V gene TRBV27; the match to TRBD2 covers 12 bases. CDR1 is MNHEY, CDR2 SMNVEV, per germline (reference sequence). This CDR3 has 14 amino acids. The J segment lost 5 bases and the V segment lost 4 bases, leaving 1 base of the junction unmatched. As DNA, the CDR3 is TGTGCCAGCAGTTGGACTAGCGGGGAAGATACGCAGTATTTT. It encodes CASSWTSGEDTQYF.

V is TRBV19 and J is TRBJ1-5, with TRBD1 matching over 10 bases. CDR3 size: 19 residues. From germline, CDR1 is LNHDA and CDR2 SQIVND (reference sequence). Trimming cost V 8 bases and J 2 bases; bases outside gene matches: 18. CDR3 protein: CASALGDRGSPRGNQPQHF. In nucleotides, the CDR3 is TGTGCCAGTGCCCTGGGGGACAGGGGCTCTCCGAGGGGCAATCAGCCCCAGCATTTT.